Reported below is one TCR beta chain. Its antigen is not known. The CDR3 totals 16 residues. Germline CDR1 and CDR2: MNHNY and SVGAGI (reference sequence). V was shortened by 0 bases and J by 4 bases, with 10 bases between the two germline ends. This record comes from a study of T cell repertoires in cytomegalovirus infection. Study-wide context: Use of recently identified HLA-C-restricted and well-studied HLA-B-restricted CMV epitopes was part of the study. Carrying CMV and the relevant HLA type showed in public TCR beta signatures. General study points: Dominant in the ex vivo response were TCR beta clonotypes restricted by HLA-C and specific for CMV. Summed frequency of shared TCR beta families picked out CMV carriers who also had the relevant HLA.

TCRdb analysed the reads with MiXCR anew, one entry per CDR3 protein. The data hold 900,000 to 950,000 distinct CDR3 sequences, with less than 40% observed a single time. The J gene is TRBJ1-6, the V gene TRBV6-6, with a tentative D call TRBD1 (5 bases). The sequence was obtained from a human donor in good health (CMV status not recorded). Some clones in this sample may be carry-over from other donors' samples. This specimen was cultured CD8+ T cells from PBMCs, taken from culture after CMV antigen stimulation. CDR3 DNA sequence: TGTGCCAGCAGTTACTCACAACCAGGGTATAATTCACCCCTCCACTTT. Translating gives CASSYSQPGYNSPLHF.